The clone carrying this TCR beta chain was observed many times. No antigen is known for it. Researchers took RNA transcripts and amplified TCR beta CDR3 regions from them. HTBI primers primed a first-round RT-PCR, and a second-round multiplex PCR followed. TCRdb processed the multiplex PCR reads anew with MiXCR; each CDR3 protein has one entry. Seen here are 300,000 to 350,000 distinct CDR3 sequences, 17% observed once, and the top ten hold 12%. Pregnant or lactating patients and those with other autoimmune diseases or uncontrolled infections were excluded. The record originates from a study of Graves' ophthalmopathy and Graves' hyperthyroidism. Study-wide background: The blood sample was drawn at first diagnosis and before any treatment. Study observations and caveats: Among expanded thyroid clonotypes above 0.001 frequency, most also occurred in blood. Sensitivity of 55% to 71% and specificity of less than 75% were achieved by the model that predicted ophthalmopathy progression.

The CDR3 spans 14 residues. The V and J ends lost 1 base and 4 bases respectively, with 10 bases between them. Germline lookup yields CDR1 MDHEN and CDR2 SYDVKM. This chain uses TRBV28 with TRBJ1-1; D ambiguous. The sequence came from an adult man with Graves' ophthalmopathy. The sequenced sample was peripheral blood. The CDR3 bases are TGTGCCAGCAGTTTATCCGGGGTAATCACTGAAGCTTTCTTT. Residues: CASSLSGVITEAFF.